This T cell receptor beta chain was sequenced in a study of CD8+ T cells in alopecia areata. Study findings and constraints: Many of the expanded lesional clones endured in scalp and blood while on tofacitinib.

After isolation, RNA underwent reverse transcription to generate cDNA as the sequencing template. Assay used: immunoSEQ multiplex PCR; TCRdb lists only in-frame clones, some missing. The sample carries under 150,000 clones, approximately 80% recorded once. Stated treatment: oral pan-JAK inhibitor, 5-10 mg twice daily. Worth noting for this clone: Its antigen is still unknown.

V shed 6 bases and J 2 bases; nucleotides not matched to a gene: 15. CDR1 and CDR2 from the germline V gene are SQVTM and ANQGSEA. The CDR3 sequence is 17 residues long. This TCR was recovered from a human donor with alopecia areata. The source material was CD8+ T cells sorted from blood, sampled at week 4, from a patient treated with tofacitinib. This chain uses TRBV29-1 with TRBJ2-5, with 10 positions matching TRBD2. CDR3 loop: CSVRGTTIAGGQETQYF. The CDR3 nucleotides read TGCAGCGTCCGCGGAACGACCATAGCGGGGGGACAAGAGACCCAGTACTTC.